The clone carrying this T cell receptor beta chain has more than one count but fewer than ten. The target antigen is unknown. TCRdb re-called the 5' RACE reads with MiXCR, one entry per CDR3 protein. The sample includes approximately 29,000 distinct CDR3 sequences, 26% of them seen just once. This CDR3 comprises 15 residues. After removal of 6 bases from V and 5 bases from J, the junction contained 12 bases not matched to a gene. Study conclusions and caveats: Tumor Tregs overlapped most with tumor, then blood, naive CD4+ cells.

The J gene is TRBJ2-5, the V gene TRBV12-3 or TRBV12-4; TRBD1 matches 7 bases. This sequence originates from a female donor with breast cancer. Sequencing was carried out using naive CD4+ T cells sorted from a lymph node. The sample's subset: naive CD4+ T cells, CD4+CD45RA+CD25-. For the CDR3, the DNA is TGTGCCAGCAGCCCGCGACAGGGTAGAGCGGAGACCCAGTACTTC. This encodes CASSPRQGRAETQYF.